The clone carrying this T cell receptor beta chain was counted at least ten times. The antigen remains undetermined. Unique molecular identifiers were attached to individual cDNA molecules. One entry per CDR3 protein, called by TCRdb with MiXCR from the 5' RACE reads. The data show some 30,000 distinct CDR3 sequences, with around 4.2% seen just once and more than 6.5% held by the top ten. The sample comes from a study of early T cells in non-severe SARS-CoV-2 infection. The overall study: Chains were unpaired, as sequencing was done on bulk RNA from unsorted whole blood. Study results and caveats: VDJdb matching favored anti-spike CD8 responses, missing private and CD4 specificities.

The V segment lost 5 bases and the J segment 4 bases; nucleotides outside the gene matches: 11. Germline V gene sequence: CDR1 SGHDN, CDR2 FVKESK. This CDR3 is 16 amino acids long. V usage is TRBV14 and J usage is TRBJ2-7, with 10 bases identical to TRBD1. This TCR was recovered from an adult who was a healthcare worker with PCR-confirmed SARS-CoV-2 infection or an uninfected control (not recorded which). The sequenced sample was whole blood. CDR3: CASSKPGQGTWYEQYF. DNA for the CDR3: TGTGCCAGCAGCAAACCGGGACAGGGGACGTGGTACGAGCAGTACTTC.